The rows below give T cell receptor beta chains drawn from one sample of a study of T cell responses to AZD1222 COVID-19 vaccine. The assay was immunoSEQ multiplex PCR, and TCRdb's table has in-frame clones only and misses some. The repertoire includes 95,000 to 150,000 clones, 85% to 90% of them detected once, and around 7.7% sits in the top ten. The specimen comprised peripheral blood, sampled on day 0 of AZD1222 vaccination. These receptors came from an adult in good health. Each CDR3 is given with its conserved first and last residue.

j_call | cdr3_length | v_call | cdr3_aa
TRBJ2-1 | 14 | TRBV30 | CAWSGTGTYNEQFF
TRBJ2-5 | 14 | TRBV5-4 | CASSLGGLGETQYF
TRBJ1-5 | 14 | TRBV19 | CASSIGQGNQPQHF
TRBJ2-7 | 13 | TRBV5-1 | CASSLEAYYEQYF
TRBJ1-1 | 14 | TRBV19 | CASSSRAWNTEAFF
TRBJ2-7 | 19 | TRBV28 | CASSLPSGGWEGLRYEQYF
TRBJ2-4 | 15 | TRBV2 | CASSVEAGGKNIQYF
TRBJ2-3 | 16 | TRBV19 | CASSAETSGGHHTQYF
TRBJ2-7 | 15 | TRBV5-6 | CASSSGAGGPYEQYF
TRBJ2-3 | 15 | TRBV29-1 | CSVEALGGRTDTQYF
TRBJ1-5 | 14 | TRBV11-3 | CASSLAGLHGSQHF
TRBJ2-3 | 16 | TRBV7-8 | CASSLSGASSTDTQYF
TRBJ1-1 | 12 | TRBV27 | CASSSGTVGAFF
TRBJ1-2 | 14 | TRBV28 | CASSPGTGAEGYTF
TRBJ1-3 | 14 | TRBV5-1 | CASTSDPSGNTIYF